This T cell receptor (beta chain) stems from a study of shared clonotypes between healthy human individuals. The overall study: A couple of female and a few male donors aged 18 to 49 were enrolled.

Study conclusions and caveats: Non-shared clonotypes displayed generation probabilities falling below those of clonotypes present in all four donors.

The run depth of the assay was deep. Original methodology: ImmunoSEQ sequences covered only the junction and lacked quality scores; filtering therefore differed. TCRdb keeps only in-frame clones here, not all; method: immunoSEQ multiplex PCR. V, J and clone size were drawn from that table, and D and trimming were deduced from the DNA. Among 2,500,000 or so clones listed, about nine tenths were seen once. The CDR3 is 16 residues long. Germline V gene data show CDR1 as MDHEN and CDR2 as SYDVKM. V was pared by 5 bases and J by 6 bases, with 20 bases between. To note about this clone: No antigen is known for it.

The TCR originated in a man aged 18 to 30 in good health. Some clones in this sample may be carry-over from other donors' samples. The genes are TRBV28 and TRBJ1-5; weak D call: TRBD1 (6 bases). Input material: naive CD4+ T cells from PBMCs. Subset meaning: CD45RA+ positively selected. CDR3 loop: CASSPLGGRVGQPQHF. The CDR3 nucleotides read TGTGCCAGCAGTCCCCTGGGGGGGCGGGTCGGTCAGCCCCAGCATTTT.